This is a list of T cell receptor beta chains from one sample in a study of PD-1 blockade in classical Hodgkin lymphoma. Libraries were prepared by immunoSEQ multiplex PCR; TCRdb keeps only in-frame clonotypes and omits some of them. This sample yields tens of thousands of clones, of which 75% to 90% are seen a single time; roughly a tenth belongs to the top ten. The material was peripheral blood mononuclear cells (PBMCs), obtained before the second cycle of nivolumab. These TCRs come from a human donor with classical Hodgkin lymphoma. CDR3s include the opening cysteine and the closing phenylalanine or tryptophan. The order of the fields is J gene, clone size, V gene, D gene, CDR3 protein, CDR3 DNA. D genes are given only for firm matches. Not every row has a clone size; where given, it reads once, few, many or a size class.

TRBJ2-1 | . | TRBV7-2 | . | CASSPGPRAYNEQFF | TGTGCCAGCAGCCCAGGTCCCCGAGCTTACAATGAGCAGTTCTTC
TRBJ2-6 | once | TRBV27 | . | CASSPGVSGANVLTF | TGTGCCAGCAGCCCCGGGGTCTCTGGGGCCAACGTCCTGACTTTC
TRBJ2-3 | . | TRBV5-6 | . | CASSTGGWTTVDTQYF | TGTGCCAGCAGCACCGGAGGATGGACTACGGTGGATACGCAGTATTTT
TRBJ2-1 | . | TRBV5-1 | . | CASSFGNSYNEQFF | TGCGCCAGCAGCTTTGGGAACAGCTACAATGAGCAGTTCTTC
TRBJ2-1 | once | TRBV4-1 | . | CASSQDRSWLAPNEQFF | TGCGCCAGCAGCCAAGATAGAAGTTGGCTAGCGCCCAATGAGCAGTTCTTC
TRBJ2-2 | few | TRBV6-1 | . | CASTWTGTGELFF | TGTGCCAGCACCTGGACTGGAACCGGGGAGCTGTTTTTT
TRBJ2-5 | . | TRBV4-2 | TRBD1 | CASSRSGQGETQYF | TGTGCCAGCAGCCGCTCGGGACAGGGTGAGACCCAGTACTTC
TRBJ1-1 | once | TRBV4-1 | . | CASSQDLQLNTEAFF | TGCGCCAGCAGCCAAGATTTACAGTTGAACACTGAAGCTTTCTTT
TRBJ1-1 | . | TRBV5-6 | . | CASSLRGNTEAFF | TGTGCCAGCAGCTTGCGAGGGAACACTGAAGCTTTCTTT
TRBJ1-2 | once | TRBV9 | TRBD1 | CASSAGQELLYGYTF | TGTGCCAGCAGCGCAGGACAGGAGCTACTCTATGGCTACACCTTC
TRBJ1-1 | . | TRBV18 | . | CASSPNGLHTEAFF | TGTGCCAGCTCACCTAACGGGTTACACACTGAAGCTTTCTTT
TRBJ2-6 | . | TRBV10-3 | . | CAISGGGVAGANVLTF | TGTGCCATCAGTGGAGGGGGTGTAGCTGGGGCCAACGTCCTGACTTTC
TRBJ2-7 | . | TRBV9 | . | CASSVSAPAYEQYF | TGTGCCAGCAGCGTATCGGCACCAGCCTACGAGCAGTACTTC
TRBJ1-1 | . | TRBV5-4 | . | CASSFPENTEAFF | TGTGCCAGCAGCTTCCCGGAGAACACTGAAGCTTTCTTT
TRBJ2-3 | . | TRBV7-9 | . | CASSGNRDTQYF | TGTGCCAGCAGCGGCAACAGAGATACGCAGTATTTT
TRBJ1-5 | once | TRBV7-8 | . | CASSFTEGYSNQPQHF | TGTGCCAGCAGCTTCACGGAGGGGTATAGCAATCAGCCCCAGCATTTT
TRBJ1-1 | once | TRBV19 | . | CASIRAMNTEAFF | TGTGCCAGTATTCGGGCGATGAACACTGAAGCTTTCTTT
TRBJ2-2 | . | TRBV18 | . | CASSHRITGELFF | TGTGCCAGCTCGCATAGGATCACCGGGGAGCTGTTTTTT
TRBJ2-7 | . | TRBV13 | TRBD1 | CASSARGLSYEQYF | TGTGCCAGCAGCGCCAGGGGGTTGAGCTACGAGCAGTACTTC
TRBJ1-3 | . | TRBV28 | . | CASSLWGQGGGNTIYF | TGTGCCAGCAGTTTATGGGGGCAGGGCGGCGGAAACACCATATATTTT
TRBJ1-3 | . | TRBV5-8 | . | CASSLWADGNTIYF | TGTGCCAGCAGCTTGTGGGCCGATGGAAACACCATATATTTT
TRBJ2-7 | . | TRBV7-9 | TRBD2 | CASSSVSGGAYEQYF | TGTGCCAGCAGCTCAGTTAGCGGGGGGGCTTACGAGCAGTACTTC
TRBJ2-7 | . | TRBV7-9 | . | CASSSAGTPIYEQYF | TGTGCCAGCAGCTCCGCCGGGACACCGATCTACGAGCAGTACTTC
TRBJ2-3 | . | TRBV7-9 | . | CASSPVVGEADTQYF | TGTGCCAGCAGCCCAGTGGTTGGTGAAGCAGATACGCAGTATTTT
TRBJ2-3 | . | TRBV5-6 | TRBD2 | CASSLAAGVTDTQYF | TGTGCCAGCAGCTTGGCCGCGGGGGTGACAGATACGCAGTATTTT
TRBJ2-7 | . | TRBV21-1 | . | CASFSAREQYF | TGTGCCAGCTTCTCGGCACGGGAGCAGTACTTC
TRBJ2-2 | . | TRBV13 | TRBD1 | CASSARQGWNTGELFF | TGTGCCAGCAGCGCCCGACAGGGGTGGAACACCGGGGAGCTGTTTTTT